Sequencing of this T cell receptor (beta chain) was carried out in a study of blood T cell repertoires in COVID-19. Study at large: The study drew acute and convalescent COVID-19 samples from the United States, Italy and Spain.

Per the authors' pipeline: Amplification from reference gene primers served as the basis for estimated nucleated cell counts. Only in-frame clones appear in the TCRdb table, and some are missing; sequencing was by immunoSEQ multiplex PCR. The DNA gave D and trimming, while V, J and clone size come from that table. In the table there are around 64,000 clones, roughly 90% of which are singletons. The CDR3 runs to 16 residues. CDR1 and CDR2 from the germline V gene are SGDLS and YYNGEE. V lost 3 bases to trimming and J lost 4 bases; unmatched junction nucleotides: 7. The rearrangement joins TRBV9 to TRBJ1-1, with 12 bases matching TRBD1. The material sequenced was peripheral blood. The source of this sequence is a man at least 80 years old in a cohort sampled during active COVID-19. In DNA, the CDR3 is TGTGCCAGCAGCGCGGGACAGGGGGCTGGGAGCACTGAAGCTTTCTTT. It is translated as CASSAGQGAGSTEAFF.